This TCR beta chain was observed in a study of CXCR3-negative and CXCR3-positive naive CD8 T cells. The CDR3 has 18 residues. A CD45RO-CCR7+CD27+CD95- phenotype identified naive CD8+ T cells. With UMI labels, 5' RACE was used to prepare the TRB cDNA libraries. TCRdb reprocessed the 5' RACE reads and keeps a single row for each CDR3 protein, giving no DNA. In all, the sample yields roughly 100,000 distinct CDR3 sequences. This receptor was obtained from a human donor in good health. Some clones in this sample may be carry-over from other donors' samples. Material for sequencing was naive CXCR3- CD8+ T cells from blood. Subset noted: CD45RO-CCR7+CD27+CD95- naive CD8+ T cells lacking CXCR3 (TNR3-). This chain uses TRBV12-3 or TRBV12-4 with TRBJ1-1; TCRdb designates TRBD1, a call that cannot be tested without DNA. The CDR3 here is CASSLGVGQGVMNTEAFF.